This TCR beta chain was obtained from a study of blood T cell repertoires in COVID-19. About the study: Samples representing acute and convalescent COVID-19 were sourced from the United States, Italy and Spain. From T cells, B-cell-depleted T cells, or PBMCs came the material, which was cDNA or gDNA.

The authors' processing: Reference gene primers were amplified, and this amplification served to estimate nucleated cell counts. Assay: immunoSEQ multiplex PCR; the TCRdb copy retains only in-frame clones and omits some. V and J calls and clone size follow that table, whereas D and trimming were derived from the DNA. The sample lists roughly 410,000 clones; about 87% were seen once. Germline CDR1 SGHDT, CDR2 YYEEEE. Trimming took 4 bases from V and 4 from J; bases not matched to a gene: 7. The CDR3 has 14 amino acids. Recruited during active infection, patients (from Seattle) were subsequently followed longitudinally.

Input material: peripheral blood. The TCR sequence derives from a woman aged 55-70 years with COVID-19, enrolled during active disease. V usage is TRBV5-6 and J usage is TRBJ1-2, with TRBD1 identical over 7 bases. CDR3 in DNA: TGTGCCAGCAGCCGGACAGGCAGGTCCTATGGCTACACCTTC. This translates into CASSRTGRSYGYTF.